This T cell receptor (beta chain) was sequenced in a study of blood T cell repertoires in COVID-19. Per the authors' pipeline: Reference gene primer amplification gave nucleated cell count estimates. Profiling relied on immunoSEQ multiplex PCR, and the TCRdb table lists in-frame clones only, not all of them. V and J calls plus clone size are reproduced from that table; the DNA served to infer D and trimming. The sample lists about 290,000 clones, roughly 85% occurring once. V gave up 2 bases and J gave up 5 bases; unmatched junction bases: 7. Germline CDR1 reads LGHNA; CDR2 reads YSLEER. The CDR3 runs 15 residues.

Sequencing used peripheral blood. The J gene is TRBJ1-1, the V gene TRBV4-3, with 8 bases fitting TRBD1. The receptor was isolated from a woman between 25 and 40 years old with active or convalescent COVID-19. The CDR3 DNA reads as TGCGCCAGCAGCCAACAAAACTACAGGGGGACTGAAGCTTTCTTT. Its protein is CASSQQNYRGTEAFF.